This is a list of T cell receptor beta chains from one sample in a study of CD8 T cells in ankylosing spondylitis. One entry per CDR3 protein, called by TCRdb with MiXCR from the 5' RACE reads. The top ten clones hold roughly 4.5% of a sample with 150,000 to 200,000 distinct CDR3 sequences, roughly 18% of them seen once. Sample: blood, either unsorted or a sorted T cell fraction (not recorded which). The receptors here all came from a male donor aged 10-35 years with ankylosing spondylitis or in good health (not recorded which). CDR3s include the opening cysteine and the closing phenylalanine or tryptophan. D genes are given only for firm matches. The size entry is marked missing in some rows and otherwise reads once, few, many or a size class.

length: 15
J: TRBJ2-4
size: many
D: .
V: TRBV20-1
DNA: TGCAGTGCTAGAGATCTTGTGGCAGGACAAAACATTCAGTACTTC
CDR3: CSARDLVAGQNIQYF

length: 16
J: TRBJ2-1
size: many
D: TRBD2
V: TRBV6-2/TRBV6-3
DNA: TGTGCCAGCACGTCAAGGAGGGAGGGCCGGAACAATGAGCAGTTCTTC
CDR3: CASTSRREGRNNEQFF

length: 14
J: TRBJ1-1
size: .
D: TRBD1
V: TRBV19
DNA: TGTGCCAGTAGACAGACAGGGGAGTACGCTGAAGCTTTCTTT
CDR3: CASRQTGEYAEAFF

length: 17
J: TRBJ2-3
size: many
D: .
V: TRBV5-1
DNA: TGCGCCAGCAGCCTGGCTGGGAGTTGGAAAAACACAGATACGCAGTATTTT
CDR3: CASSLAGSWKNTDTQYF

length: 12
J: TRBJ1-6
size: few
D: .
V: TRBV28
DNA: TGTGCCAGCAGTGCGACAAATTCACCCCTCCACTTT
CDR3: CASSATNSPLHF

length: 14
J: TRBJ2-2
size: many
D: TRBD2
V: TRBV5-1
DNA: TGCGCCGCGAGTAGCGGGAGGAACACCGGGGAGCTGTTTTTT
CDR3: CAASSGRNTGELFF

length: 16
J: TRBJ1-5
size: many
D: .
V: TRBV7-9
DNA: TGTGCCAGCAGCCCCGGGAAGGGTGGGCAGGAGAAGCCCCAGCATTTT
CDR3: CASSPGKGGQEKPQHF

length: 16
J: TRBJ2-5
size: many
D: .
V: TRBV12-3/TRBV12-4
DNA: TGTGCCAGCAGCCCATCGACGAGGGGGATGGGGGAGACCCAGTACTTC
CDR3: CASSPSTRGMGETQYF

length: 15
J: TRBJ2-2
size: .
D: .
V: TRBV7-9
DNA: TGTGCCAGCAGCCGCGGGACTCCGAACACCGGGGAGCTGTTTTTT
CDR3: CASSRGTPNTGELFF

length: 17
J: TRBJ2-1
size: many
D: TRBD2
V: TRBV27
DNA: TGTGCCAGCAGTTTAGACCGTGGACTAGCGTCCTACAATGAGCAGTTCTTC
CDR3: CASSLDRGLASYNEQFF

length: 15
J: TRBJ2-4
size: many
D: .
V: TRBV28
DNA: TGTGCCAGCAGTCCCCTCGACAGGGCCAAAAACATTCAGTACTTC
CDR3: CASSPLDRAKNIQYF

length: 15
J: TRBJ1-5
size: many
D: TRBD1
V: TRBV9
DNA: TGTGCCAGCAGCGTTCGGACAGGGGACAATCAGCCCCAGCATTTT
CDR3: CASSVRTGDNQPQHF

length: 15
J: TRBJ2-2
size: many
D: .
V: TRBV5-1
DNA: TGCGCCAGCAGCTCGGGACACCTGAACACCGGGGAGCTGTTTTTT
CDR3: CASSSGHLNTGELFF

length: 12
J: TRBJ2-2
size: many
D: .
V: TRBV12-3/TRBV12-4
DNA: TGTGCCAGCAGTCCAAAGCCAGGGGAGCTGTTTTTT
CDR3: CASSPKPGELFF

length: 21
J: TRBJ2-1
size: many
D: TRBD1
V: TRBV5-1
DNA: TGCGCCAGCAGCTTGGTTCCCACCGGGACAGGACATACTTTATATGGCCATGAGCAGTTCTTC
CDR3: CASSLVPTGTGHTLYGHEQFF

length: 14
J: TRBJ1-1
size: many
D: .
V: TRBV6-2/TRBV6-3
DNA: TGTGCCAGCAGTTACGCTTTTATGAACACTGAAGCTTTCTTT
CDR3: CASSYAFMNTEAFF

length: 12
J: TRBJ2-3
size: few
D: TRBD2
V: TRBV6-2/TRBV6-3
DNA: TGTGCCAGCAGTTACGAACTAGCGGGACAATATTTT
CDR3: CASSYELAGQYF

length: 15
J: TRBJ2-3
size: .
D: TRBD2
V: TRBV29-1
DNA: TGCAGCGTTGGTATGGGGACTACCTTCACAGATACGCAGTATTTT
CDR3: CSVGMGTTFTDTQYF

length: 13
J: TRBJ2-2
size: many
D: .
V: TRBV2
DNA: TGTGCCAGCAGTGACTCCCGCCCCGGGGAGCTGTTTTTT
CDR3: CASSDSRPGELFF

length: 16
J: TRBJ2-2
size: .
D: .
V: TRBV28
DNA: TGTGCCAGCAGTTTAGGGGAAGTCGCGAACACCGGGGAGCTGTTTTTT
CDR3: CASSLGEVANTGELFF

length: 15
J: TRBJ2-5
size: many
D: TRBD1
V: TRBV12-3/TRBV12-4
DNA: TGTGCCAGCAGTCCTAGGACAGGGAGTGGCGGGACCCAGTACTTC
CDR3: CASSPRTGSGGTQYF

length: 14
J: TRBJ2-5
size: .
D: .
V: TRBV5-7
DNA: TGTGCCAGCAGCTACTACTTCTTCAGGGAGACCCAGTACTTC
CDR3: CASSYYFFRETQYF

length: 12
J: TRBJ1-2
size: few
D: .
V: TRBV19
DNA: TGTGCCAGCAGTCGGGGAGGCTATGGCTACACCTTC
CDR3: CASSRGGYGYTF

length: 14
J: TRBJ2-7
size: .
D: TRBD1
V: TRBV5-4
DNA: TGTGCCAGCAGCTGGGACAGGGGACCCTACGAGCAGTACTTC
CDR3: CASSWDRGPYEQYF

length: 14
J: TRBJ1-6
size: many
D: .
V: TRBV12-3/TRBV12-4
DNA: TGTGCCAGCAGTCTTCCAGGGGACTCTTCACCCCTCCACTTT
CDR3: CASSLPGDSSPLHF

length: 16
J: TRBJ2-1
size: many
D: TRBD2
V: TRBV7-8
DNA: TGTGCCAGCAGCCACGCCCTAGCGGGAGGGCCCAATGAGCAGTTCTTC
CDR3: CASSHALAGGPNEQFF

length: 16
J: TRBJ2-1
size: many
D: TRBD2
V: TRBV24-1
DNA: TGTGCCACCAGTGACCCAAAGCGGGGGGGTTTTAATGAGCAGTTCTTC
CDR3: CATSDPKRGGFNEQFF

length: 12
J: TRBJ2-7
size: many
D: .
V: TRBV6-5
DNA: TGTGCCAGCAGCATAGACGGGTACGAGCAGTACTTC
CDR3: CASSIDGYEQYF

length: 11
J: TRBJ2-1
size: .
D: .
V: TRBV4-3
DNA: TGCGCCACTTATGCCTACAATGAGCAGTTCTTC
CDR3: CATYAYNEQFF

length: 15
J: TRBJ2-2
size: many
D: TRBD1
V: TRBV14
DNA: TGTGCCAGCAGCTACCGGGACAGGCCCACCGGGGAGCTGTTTTTT
CDR3: CASSYRDRPTGELFF